This passage covers 27 T cell receptor beta chains from one sample sequenced in a study of T-cell reconstitution after alpha-beta-depleted transplantation in children. Preparation of the TCRbeta library was carried out with unique molecular identifiers. One entry per CDR3 protein results from TCRdb running MiXCR on the PCR reads. This repertoire shows about 370,000 distinct CDR3 sequences, roughly 20% found once; its top ten account for 3% to 4.5%. Sequenced material: PBMCs from the stem cell graft donor, taken from the stem cell graft. The receptors shown here come from a human donor who donated a stem cell graft to a child with acute myeloid leukemia.

The table lists this clonotype with a few counts. V usage is TRBV5-1 and J usage is TRBJ2-2, with 10 positions matching TRBD2. Germline assignment: CDR1 SGHRS and CDR2 YFSETQ. V gave up 4 bases and J gave up 7 bases; unmatched junction bases: 7. The CDR3 has 15 residues. The CDR3 bases are TGCGCCAGCAGCCCGCTAGCGGGAGAGGACGGGGAGCTGTTTTTT. Translation gives CASSPLAGEDGELFF.

The chain has TRBV28 and TRBJ2-3; 7 positions agree with TRBD2. The germline V gene encodes CDR1 MDHEN and CDR2 SYDVKM. V dropped 5 bases and J dropped 3; count of bases not matched to a gene: 11. This CDR3 has 16 amino acids. In DNA, the CDR3 is TGTGCCAGCAGTCCCCTCGGGCGGGAGAGGACAGATACGCAGTATTTT. Translated: CASSPLGRERTDTQYF.

This clonotype has at least ten counts. The V and J genes are TRBV7-2 and TRBJ2-7; the D gene is possibly TRBD2 (6 bases). V dropped 3 bases and J dropped 5 bases, with 14 bases sitting between them. The CDR3 runs 14 residues. Germline V CDR1 and CDR2: SGHTA, FQGNSA. The chain's CDR3 is CASSFGGGINEQYF. CDR3 coding DNA: TGTGCCAGCAGCTTTGGAGGCGGGATAAACGAGCAGTACTTC. Supplemented by reference TRBV7-2 and TRBJ2-7, the full variable domain reads GAGVSQSPSNKVTEKGKDVELRCDPISGHTALYWYRQSLGQGLEFLIYFQGNSAPDKSGLPSDRFSAERTGGSVSTLTIQRTQQEDSAVYLCASSFGGGINEQYFGPGTRLTVT.

This clonotype was seen more than once but under ten times. The CDR3 protein is CASSQAPLAGNTDTQYF. CDR3 sequence (DNA): TGCGCCAGCAGCCAAGCTCCCCTAGCGGGGAACACAGATACGCAGTATTTT. The chain combines TRBV4-3 with TRBJ2-3; 9 bases map to TRBD2. CDR3 length equals 17 residues. Germline V gives CDR1 LGHNA, CDR2 YSLEER. The J segment lost 2 bases and the V segment lost 1 base, leaving 7 bases of the junction unmatched.

In its sample, this clonotype was seen a few times. The CDR3 region is CASSFPLLKHTDTQYF. The DNA of the CDR3 is TGTGCCAGCAGTTTCCCCCTTCTAAAACACACAGATACGCAGTATTTT. The J gene is TRBJ2-3, the V gene TRBV28; D unresolved. From germline, CDR1 is MDHEN and CDR2 SYDVKM. With 3 bases removed from V and 2 bases from J, the gap between germline ends came to 15 bases. This CDR3 has 16 residues.

The chain is built from TRBV28 and TRBJ2-3; D possibly corresponds to TRBD1 (7 bases). From germline, CDR1 is MDHEN and CDR2 SYDVKM. This CDR3 has 16 amino acids. The ends were cut back, 7 bases at V and 1 base at J, with 18 bases in the middle. CDR3 in DNA: TGTGCCAGCACTACAGGGGCGCGGGGCGGCACAGATACGCAGTATTTT. This gives the protein CASTTGARGGTDTQYF.

This clonotype was observed a handful of times. The V call is TRBV7-2, the J call TRBJ2-7; D may be TRBD2 (5 bases). Germline V gene sequence: CDR1 SGHTA, CDR2 FQGNSA. Trimming took 7 bases from V and 0 from J, leaving 19 bases between them. This CDR3 comprises 16 residues. CDR3 sequence reads: CASTPQFSGNSYEQYF. Written as DNA, the CDR3 is TGTGCCAGCACCCCTCAATTCAGCGGTAACTCCTACGAGCAGTACTTC.

The chain couples TRBV21-1 to TRBJ2-3; whether TRBD2, the table's D call, matches the DNA was not checked. TRBV21-1 is assigned pseudogene status. CDR3 length: 15 amino acids. The CDR3, as DNA: TGTGCCAGCAGCAAAAGGTTGAGAACTAGTCCATCCATTTATTTT. Translation gives CASSKRLRTSPSIYF.

The rearrangement joins TRBV28 to TRBJ2-2, with 10 bases identical to TRBD2. Germline V gives CDR1 MDHEN, CDR2 SYDVKM. The J segment lost 1 base and the V segment lost 10 bases, leaving 6 bases of the junction unmatched. This CDR3 is built from 15 residues. This CDR3 is CATWRTSGNTGELFF. The CDR3 nucleotides are TGTGCCACTTGGAGGACTAGCGGGAACACCGGGGAGCTGTTTTTT.

The CDR3 here is CASSWGHYSYEQYF. CDR3 sequence (DNA): TGTGCCAGCAGTTGGGGACACTACTCCTACGAGCAGTACTTC. The rearrangement uses TRBV12-3 or TRBV12-4 and TRBJ2-7; TRBD1 is a possible D gene (6 bases). The CDR3 extends over 14 amino acids. V was shortened by 4 bases and J by 0 bases, with 10 bases between the two germline ends.

The sample holds a few counts of this clonotype. The V gene is TRBV18, the J gene TRBJ2-7, with D possibly being TRBD1 or TRBD2 (7 bases each). In germline, CDR1 is KGHSH, CDR2 LQKENI. Trimming pared 9 bases from V and 3 bases from J, leaving 12 bases between. This CDR3 comprises 12 residues. The CDR3 loop reads CASDREGYEQYF. The CDR3 nucleotides read TGTGCCAGTGACAGGGAGGGCTACGAGCAGTACTTC.

This clonotype showed up just a few times. The chain has TRBV28 and TRBJ2-7, with 8 bases that match TRBD1. The CDR3 loop spans 15 amino acids. Germline trimming cut 8 bases from V and 3 bases from J; bases unmatched to any gene: 12. The germline CDR1 and CDR2 sequences are MDHEN and SYDVKM. The CDR3 here is CASGLRDRLFYEQYF. The CDR3 coding sequence is TGTGCCAGCGGATTGCGGGACAGGCTCTTCTACGAGCAGTACTTC.

Many counts were recorded for this clonotype. The chain carries TRBV4-3 and TRBJ2-1, with 8 bases that match TRBD2. The CDR3 consists of 16 residues. Germline V gene data show CDR1 as LGHNA and CDR2 as YSLEER. The ends lost 0 bases at V and 10 bases at J; junction bases unmatched: 11. CDR3 sequence (DNA): TGCGCCAGCAGCCAAGAAGGGCTAGCGGGTGTCAGAGAGCAGTTCTTC. It codes for CASSQEGLAGVREQFF.

This clonotype was recorded a few times. The rearrangement links TRBV6-2 or TRBV6-3 to TRBJ2-1; TRBD1 matches 7 bases. CDR1 and CDR2 (germline): MNHEY, SVGEGT. Germline trimming cut 6 bases from V and 1 base from J; bases unmatched to any gene: 6. This CDR3 has 15 residues. CDR3 amino acids: CASSSGTESYNEQFF. The CDR3 DNA sequence: TGTGCCAGCAGCTCTGGGACAGAGTCCTACAATGAGCAGTTCTTC.

In its sample, this clonotype was seen many times. The rearrangement links TRBV12-3 or TRBV12-4 to TRBJ1-1; tentative D call: TRBD1 (5 bases). V was trimmed by 3 bases and J by 5 bases, leaving 10 bases between them. The CDR3 loop spans 13 amino acids. The CDR3 sequence: CASSFSEGTEAFF. The CDR3 nucleotides read TGTGCCAGCAGTTTCTCCGAGGGGACTGAAGCTTTCTTT.

This clonotype was recorded many times. One end of the junction is discordant with germline, which a read error may explain. V is TRBV9 and J is TRBJ2-1, with unresolved D. There are 12 residues in the CDR3. Germline V CDR1 and CDR2: SGDLS, YYNGEE. CDR3 loop: CASSGPYDEQFF. CDR3 DNA: TGTGCCAGCAGCGGACCCTACGATGAGCAGTTCTTC.

This clonotype was found many times. This chain connects TRBV20-1 to TRBJ1-5; no reliable D call. CDR1 and CDR2 (germline): DFQATT, SNEGSKA (reference sequence). V was pared by 3 bases and J by 3 bases, with 15 bases between. The CDR3 loop spans 15 amino acids. The CDR3 loop is CSARHGSTHNQPQHF. In nucleotides, the CDR3 is TGCAGTGCTAGGCATGGGTCTACCCACAATCAGCCCCAGCATTTT.

This clonotype was found a few times. The genes are TRBV11-2 and TRBJ1-3; D unclear. The CDR3 is made up of 15 amino acids. V lost 5 bases and J 0 bases, leaving 11 bases between the germline ends. Germline CDR1 is SGHAT and CDR2 is FQNNGV. The CDR3 nucleotides are TGTGCCAGCAGCCCTGGACGGTTCTCTGGAAACACCATATATTTT. This codes for CASSPGRFSGNTIYF. The full variable domain, with the rest looked up from reference TRBV11-2 and TRBJ1-3, is EAGVAQSPRYKIIEKRQSVAFWCNPISGHATLYWYQQILGQGPKLLIQFQNNGVVDDSQLPKDRFSAERLKGVDSTLKIQPAKLEDSAVYLCASSPGRFSGNTIYFGEGSWLTVV.

The chain has TRBV6-2 or TRBV6-3 and TRBJ2-7; 8 bases fit TRBD2. The V and J ends lost 0 bases and 6 bases, in that order; junction bases with no gene match: 13. CDR1 and CDR2 (germline): MNHEY, SVGEGT. This CDR3 comprises 17 residues. CDR3 sequence (DNA): TGTGCCAGCAGTTACTCGGTCCTTTTAGCGGGACCGAGCGAGCAGTACTTC. Translated, it gives CASSYSVLLAGPSEQYF.

The genes are TRBV12-3 or TRBV12-4 and TRBJ2-1, with 7 bases fitting TRBD2. With V trimmed by 6 bases and J by 5 bases, 7 bases remained unmatched. The CDR3 covers 14 residues. The CDR3 loop is CASRPAGAHNEQFF. The CDR3 DNA is TGTGCCAGCAGACCTGCGGGAGCCCACAATGAGCAGTTCTTC.

The chain employs TRBV5-1 and TRBJ2-7, with 14 nucleotides matching TRBD2. With 3 bases clipped from V and 5 bases from J, the junction kept 4 bases outside the gene matches. Germline lookup yields CDR1 SGHRS and CDR2 YFSETQ. The CDR3 has 15 residues. CDR3 DNA: TGCGCCAGCAGCTGGATGGGACTAGCGGGAGACGAGCAGTACTTC. Translation: CASSWMGLAGDEQYF.

The rearrangement uses TRBV20-1 and TRBJ2-2; D tentatively reads TRBD1 or TRBD2 (5 bases each). This CDR3 contains 16 residues. Germline V gene data show CDR1 as DFQATT and CDR2 as SNEGSKA (reference sequence). V lost 0 bases and J 0 bases, leaving 11 bases between the germline ends. CDR3: CSARDGTGPNTGELFF. CDR3 DNA sequence: TGCAGTGCTAGAGATGGGACCGGACCGAACACCGGGGAGCTGTTTTTT.

This clonotype has just a few counts. The gene calls are TRBV3-1 and TRBJ2-2; the D call may be TRBD1 or TRBD2 (5 bases each). The V gene's germline CDR1 is LGHDT and CDR2 YNNKEL (reference sequence). CDR3 length equals 14 residues. Trimming removed 0 bases from V and 7 bases from J, with 9 bases in between. CDR3 DNA sequence: TGTGCCAGCAGCCAAGAGGGGGACGTCGGGGAGCTGTTTTTT. It is translated as CASSQEGDVGELFF.

This clonotype was counted a few times. DNA for the CDR3: TGTGCCAGCAGTTTAACGTCCGGGGCCGGGGAGCTGTTTTTT. Its protein product is CASSLTSGAGELFF. The rearrangement uses TRBV28 and TRBJ2-2, with D possibly matching TRBD2 (5 bases). Per the germline V gene, CDR1 is MDHEN and CDR2 is SYDVKM. The ends were cut back, 2 bases at V and 6 bases at J, with 10 bases in the middle. The CDR3 covers 14 residues.

This clonotype showed up just a few times. The genes are TRBV9 and TRBJ2-2; D remains ambiguous. CDR1 is SGDLS and CDR2 is YYNGEE in the germline V gene. V was cut by 0 bases and J by 8 bases, with 5 bases left in between. The length of the CDR3 is 12 residues. The CDR3 loop reads CASSVVRGELFF. CDR3 nucleotide sequence: TGTGCCAGCAGCGTAGTTCGGGGGGAGCTGTTTTTT.

This clonotype came up many times. The gene calls are TRBV11-2 and TRBJ2-3; 9 nucleotides agree with TRBD2. CDR1 SGHAT and CDR2 FQNNGV come from the germline V gene. The CDR3 has 14 amino acids. The V segment lost 5 bases and the J segment 6 bases; nucleotides outside the gene matches: 6. CDR3 nucleotides: TGTGCCAGCAGCCCTGGACTAGCGAGGGATACGCAGTATTTT. It encodes CASSPGLARDTQYF.

The chain is built from TRBV4-3 and TRBJ2-3; 9 bases map to TRBD2. V lost 2 bases and J lost 4; bases outside the gene matches: 19. The CDR3 contains 20 residues. Per the germline V gene, CDR1 is LGHNA and CDR2 is YSLEER. The CDR3 DNA sequence: TGCGCCAGCAGCCAACATCCTTTTGGGGAAGCGGGAGGTCTTGCAGATACGCAGTATTTT. Translation gives CASSQHPFGEAGGLADTQYF.